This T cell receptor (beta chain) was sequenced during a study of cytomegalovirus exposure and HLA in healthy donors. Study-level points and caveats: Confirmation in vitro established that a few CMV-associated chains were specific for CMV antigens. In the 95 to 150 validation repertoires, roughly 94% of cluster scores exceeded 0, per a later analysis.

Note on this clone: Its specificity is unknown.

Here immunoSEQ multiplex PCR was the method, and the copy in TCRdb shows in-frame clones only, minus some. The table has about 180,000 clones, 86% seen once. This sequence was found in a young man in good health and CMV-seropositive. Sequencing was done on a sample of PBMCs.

In nucleotides, the CDR3 is TGTGCCAGCAGTTGGGCGGGAGGGAATGAGCAGTTCTTC. Translation gives CASSWAGGNEQFF. The rearrangement links TRBV27 to TRBJ2-1, with 9 nucleotides matching TRBD2. CDR3 length: 13 amino acids. Germline CDR1 is MNHEY and CDR2 is SMNVEV (reference sequence). The V gene end was trimmed by 4 bases and the J gene end by 7 bases; junction bases not matched to a gene: 2.